This T cell receptor (beta chain) was sequenced for a study of CD8 T cells in ankylosing spondylitis. Making the TCR beta libraries involved quantitative 5'-RACE with molecular barcodes. TCRdb ran MiXCR on the 5' RACE reads and lists one entry per CDR3 protein. The table lists fewer than 550,000 distinct CDR3 sequences, over 4% of them singletons. Findings of the study overall: In ankylosing spondylitis patients, matched synovial fluid reportedly showed significant enrichment of disease-linked clones. What appeared characteristic of ankylosing spondylitis blood was a TCR beta motif of seven to nine highly homologous variants. Clones linked with disease were CD8+ and fairly uncommon in the peripheral blood.

Germline CDR1 and CDR2: MGHRA and YSYEKL. This CDR3 is 16 amino acids long. The V and J ends lost 0 bases and 8 bases respectively, with 16 bases between them. Only a few counts were recorded for this clonotype. Its matching antigen is unknown. The clonotype was recovered from a male donor with ankylosing spondylitis. Sequenced sample: blood, either unsorted or a sorted T cell fraction (not recorded which). The chain couples TRBV4-1 to TRBJ1-4; D is perhaps TRBD1 (5 bases). The CDR3 DNA sequence: TGCGCCAGCAGCCAAGATGTGGGCAGGGTTGGAGAAAAACTGTTTTTT. Translation gives CASSQDVGRVGEKLFF.